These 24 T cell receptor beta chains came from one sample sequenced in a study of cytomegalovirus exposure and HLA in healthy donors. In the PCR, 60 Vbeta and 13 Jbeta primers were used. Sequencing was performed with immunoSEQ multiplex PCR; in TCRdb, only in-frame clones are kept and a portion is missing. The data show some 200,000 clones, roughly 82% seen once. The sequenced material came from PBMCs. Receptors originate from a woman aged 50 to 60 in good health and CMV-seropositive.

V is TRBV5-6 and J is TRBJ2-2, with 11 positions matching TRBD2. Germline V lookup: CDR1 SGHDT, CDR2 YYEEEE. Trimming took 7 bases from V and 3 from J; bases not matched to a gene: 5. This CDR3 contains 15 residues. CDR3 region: CASRSGGADTGELFF. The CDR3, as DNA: TGTGCCAGCCGTAGCGGGGGGGCGGACACCGGGGAGCTGTTTTTT.

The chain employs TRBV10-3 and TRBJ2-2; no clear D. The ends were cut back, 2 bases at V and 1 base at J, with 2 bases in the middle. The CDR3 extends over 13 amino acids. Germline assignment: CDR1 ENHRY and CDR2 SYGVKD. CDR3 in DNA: TGTGCCATCAGTGAGCGGAACACCGGGGAGCTGTTTTTT. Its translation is CAISERNTGELFF.

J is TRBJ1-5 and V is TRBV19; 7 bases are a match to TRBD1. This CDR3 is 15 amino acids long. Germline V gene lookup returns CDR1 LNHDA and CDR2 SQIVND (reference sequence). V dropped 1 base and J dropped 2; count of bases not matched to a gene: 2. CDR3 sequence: CASSIGQGGNQPQHF. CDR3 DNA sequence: TGTGCCAGTAGTATAGGACAGGGTGGCAATCAGCCCCAGCATTTT.

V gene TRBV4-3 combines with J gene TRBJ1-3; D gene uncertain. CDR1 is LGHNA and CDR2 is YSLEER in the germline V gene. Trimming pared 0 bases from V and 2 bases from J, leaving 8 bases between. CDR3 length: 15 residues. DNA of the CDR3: TGCGCCAGCAGCCAAGAGGAGAAGGCTGGAAACACCATATATTTT. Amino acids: CASSQEEKAGNTIYF.

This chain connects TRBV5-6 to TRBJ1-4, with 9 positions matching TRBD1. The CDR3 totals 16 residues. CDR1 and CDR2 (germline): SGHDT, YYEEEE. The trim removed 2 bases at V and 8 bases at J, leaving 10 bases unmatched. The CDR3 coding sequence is TGTGCCAGCAGCTTAAGGGACAGGGCTGTTTCGGAAAAACTGTTTTTT. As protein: CASSLRDRAVSEKLFF.

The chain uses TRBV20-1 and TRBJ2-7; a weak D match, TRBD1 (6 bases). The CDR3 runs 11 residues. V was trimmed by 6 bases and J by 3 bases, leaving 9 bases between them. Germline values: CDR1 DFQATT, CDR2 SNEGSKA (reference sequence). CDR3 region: CSAPTGYEQYF. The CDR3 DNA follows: TGCAGTGCCCCGACAGGCTACGAGCAGTACTTC.

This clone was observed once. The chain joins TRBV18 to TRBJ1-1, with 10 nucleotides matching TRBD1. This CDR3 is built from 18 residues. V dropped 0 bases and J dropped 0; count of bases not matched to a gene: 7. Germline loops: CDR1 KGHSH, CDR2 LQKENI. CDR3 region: CASSPPRGQGPLNTEAFF. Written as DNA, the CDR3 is TGTGCCAGCTCACCACCACGGGGACAGGGGCCTTTGAACACTGAAGCTTTCTTT.

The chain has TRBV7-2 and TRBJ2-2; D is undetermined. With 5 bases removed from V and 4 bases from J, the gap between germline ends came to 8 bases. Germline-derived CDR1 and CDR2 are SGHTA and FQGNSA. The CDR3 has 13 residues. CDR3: CASSAEITGELFF. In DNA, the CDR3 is TGTGCCAGCAGCGCCGAGATCACCGGGGAGCTGTTTTTT.

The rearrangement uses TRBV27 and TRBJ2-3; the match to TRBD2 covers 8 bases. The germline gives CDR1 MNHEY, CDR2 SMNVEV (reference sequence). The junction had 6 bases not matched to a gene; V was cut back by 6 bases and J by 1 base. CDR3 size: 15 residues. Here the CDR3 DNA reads TGTGCCAGCAGATCTGCGGGGGGCGGCACAGATACGCAGTATTTT. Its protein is CASRSAGGGTDTQYF.

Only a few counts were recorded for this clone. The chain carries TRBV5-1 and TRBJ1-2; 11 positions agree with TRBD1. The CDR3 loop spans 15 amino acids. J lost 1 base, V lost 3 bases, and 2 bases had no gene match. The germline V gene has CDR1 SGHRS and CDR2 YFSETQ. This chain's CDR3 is CASSSGTGGNYGYTF. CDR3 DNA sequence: TGCGCCAGCAGCTCCGGGACAGGGGGTAACTATGGCTACACCTTC.

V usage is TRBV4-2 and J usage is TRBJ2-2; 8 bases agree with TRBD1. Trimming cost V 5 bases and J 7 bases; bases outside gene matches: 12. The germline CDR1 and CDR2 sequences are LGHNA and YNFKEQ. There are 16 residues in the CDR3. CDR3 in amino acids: CASSFGDRGYGGELFF. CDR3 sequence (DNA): TGTGCCAGCAGCTTCGGCGACAGGGGTTATGGCGGGGAGCTGTTTTTT.

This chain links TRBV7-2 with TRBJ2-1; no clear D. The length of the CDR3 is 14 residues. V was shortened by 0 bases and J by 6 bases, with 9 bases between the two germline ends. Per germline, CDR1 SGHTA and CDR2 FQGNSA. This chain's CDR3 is CASSLALGSNEQFF. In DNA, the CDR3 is TGTGCCAGCAGCTTAGCGTTGGGCAGCAATGAGCAGTTCTTC.

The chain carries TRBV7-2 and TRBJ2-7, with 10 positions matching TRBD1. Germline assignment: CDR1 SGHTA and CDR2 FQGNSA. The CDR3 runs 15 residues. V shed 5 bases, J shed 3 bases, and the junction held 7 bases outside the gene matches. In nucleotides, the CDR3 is TGTGCCAGCAGCATACGACAGGGGGCTAGCTACGAGCAGTACTTC. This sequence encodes CASSIRQGASYEQYF.

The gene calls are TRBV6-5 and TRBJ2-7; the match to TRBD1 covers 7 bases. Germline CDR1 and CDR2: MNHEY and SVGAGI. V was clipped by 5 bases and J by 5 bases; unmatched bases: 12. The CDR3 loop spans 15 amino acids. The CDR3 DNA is TGTGCCAGCAGTCCCTCGACCAGGGGGACCGACGAGCAGTACTTC. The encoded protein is CASSPSTRGTDEQYF.

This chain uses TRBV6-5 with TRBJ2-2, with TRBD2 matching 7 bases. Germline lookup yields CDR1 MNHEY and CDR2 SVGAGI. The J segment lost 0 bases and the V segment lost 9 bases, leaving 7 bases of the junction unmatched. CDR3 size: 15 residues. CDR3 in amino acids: CASFWGGTNTGELFF. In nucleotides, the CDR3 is TGTGCCAGTTTCTGGGGGGGGACGAACACCGGGGAGCTGTTTTTT.

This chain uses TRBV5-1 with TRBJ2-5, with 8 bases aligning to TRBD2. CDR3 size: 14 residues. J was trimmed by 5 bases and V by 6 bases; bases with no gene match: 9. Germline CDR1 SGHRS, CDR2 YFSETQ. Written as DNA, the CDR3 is TGCGCCAGCACCCGGGGGGGCTCGGACGAGACCCAGTACTTC. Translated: CASTRGGSDETQYF.

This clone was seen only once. The CDR3 bases are TGTGCCAGCATTACCCCTCTAAGGGGGCGCGGAACTAATGAAAAACTGTTTTTT. Amino acid sequence: CASITPLRGRGTNEKLFF. J is TRBJ1-4 and V is TRBV28; 7 bases fit TRBD1. The CDR3 totals 18 residues. The junction had 15 bases not matched to a gene; V was cut back by 7 bases and J by 1 base. CDR1 MDHEN and CDR2 SYDVKM come from the germline V gene.

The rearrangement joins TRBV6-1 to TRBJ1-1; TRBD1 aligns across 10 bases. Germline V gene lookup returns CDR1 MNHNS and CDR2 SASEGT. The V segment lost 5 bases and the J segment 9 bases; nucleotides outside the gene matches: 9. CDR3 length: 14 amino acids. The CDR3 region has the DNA TGTGCCAGCAGTTTTATTCCGGGACAGGGGAAAGCTTTCTTT. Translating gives CASSFIPGQGKAFF.

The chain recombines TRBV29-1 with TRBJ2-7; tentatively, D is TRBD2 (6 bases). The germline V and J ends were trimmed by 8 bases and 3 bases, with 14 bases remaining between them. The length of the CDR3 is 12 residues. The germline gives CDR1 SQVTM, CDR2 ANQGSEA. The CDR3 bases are TGCAGCTCTCGGGGGTCCGGCTACGAGCAGTACTTC. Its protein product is CSSRGSGYEQYF.

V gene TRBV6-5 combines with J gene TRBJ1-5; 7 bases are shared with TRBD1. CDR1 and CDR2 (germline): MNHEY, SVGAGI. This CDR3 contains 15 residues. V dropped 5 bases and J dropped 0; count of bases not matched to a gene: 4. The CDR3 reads CASSRGDSSNQPQHF. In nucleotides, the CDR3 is TGTGCCAGCAGTCGAGGGGACAGTAGCAATCAGCCCCAGCATTTT.

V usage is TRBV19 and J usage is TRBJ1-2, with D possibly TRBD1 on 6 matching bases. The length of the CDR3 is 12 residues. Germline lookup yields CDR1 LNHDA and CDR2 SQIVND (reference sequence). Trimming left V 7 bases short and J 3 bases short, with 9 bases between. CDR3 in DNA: TGTGCCAGTAAGGACAGAGACTATGGCTACACCTTC. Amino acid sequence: CASKDRDYGYTF.

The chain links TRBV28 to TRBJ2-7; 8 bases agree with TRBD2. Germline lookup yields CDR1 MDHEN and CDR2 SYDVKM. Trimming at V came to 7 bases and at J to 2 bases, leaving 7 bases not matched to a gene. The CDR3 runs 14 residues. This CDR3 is CASTEAGATYEQYF. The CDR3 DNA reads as TGTGCCAGCACCGAAGCGGGGGCCACCTACGAGCAGTACTTC.

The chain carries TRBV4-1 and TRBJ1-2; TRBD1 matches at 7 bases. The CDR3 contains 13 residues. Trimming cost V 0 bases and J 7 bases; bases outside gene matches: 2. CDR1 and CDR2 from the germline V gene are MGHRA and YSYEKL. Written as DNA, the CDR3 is TGCGCCAGCAGCCAAGAAGGGGGCTTTGGCTACACCTTC. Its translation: CASSQEGGFGYTF.

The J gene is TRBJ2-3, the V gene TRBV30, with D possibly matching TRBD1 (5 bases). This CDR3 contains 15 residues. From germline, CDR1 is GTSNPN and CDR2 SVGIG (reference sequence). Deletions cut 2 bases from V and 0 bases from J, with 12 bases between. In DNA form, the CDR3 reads TGTGCCTGGAGTTTAGGGGTGGGAAGCACAGATACGCAGTATTTT. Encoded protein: CAWSLGVGSTDTQYF.